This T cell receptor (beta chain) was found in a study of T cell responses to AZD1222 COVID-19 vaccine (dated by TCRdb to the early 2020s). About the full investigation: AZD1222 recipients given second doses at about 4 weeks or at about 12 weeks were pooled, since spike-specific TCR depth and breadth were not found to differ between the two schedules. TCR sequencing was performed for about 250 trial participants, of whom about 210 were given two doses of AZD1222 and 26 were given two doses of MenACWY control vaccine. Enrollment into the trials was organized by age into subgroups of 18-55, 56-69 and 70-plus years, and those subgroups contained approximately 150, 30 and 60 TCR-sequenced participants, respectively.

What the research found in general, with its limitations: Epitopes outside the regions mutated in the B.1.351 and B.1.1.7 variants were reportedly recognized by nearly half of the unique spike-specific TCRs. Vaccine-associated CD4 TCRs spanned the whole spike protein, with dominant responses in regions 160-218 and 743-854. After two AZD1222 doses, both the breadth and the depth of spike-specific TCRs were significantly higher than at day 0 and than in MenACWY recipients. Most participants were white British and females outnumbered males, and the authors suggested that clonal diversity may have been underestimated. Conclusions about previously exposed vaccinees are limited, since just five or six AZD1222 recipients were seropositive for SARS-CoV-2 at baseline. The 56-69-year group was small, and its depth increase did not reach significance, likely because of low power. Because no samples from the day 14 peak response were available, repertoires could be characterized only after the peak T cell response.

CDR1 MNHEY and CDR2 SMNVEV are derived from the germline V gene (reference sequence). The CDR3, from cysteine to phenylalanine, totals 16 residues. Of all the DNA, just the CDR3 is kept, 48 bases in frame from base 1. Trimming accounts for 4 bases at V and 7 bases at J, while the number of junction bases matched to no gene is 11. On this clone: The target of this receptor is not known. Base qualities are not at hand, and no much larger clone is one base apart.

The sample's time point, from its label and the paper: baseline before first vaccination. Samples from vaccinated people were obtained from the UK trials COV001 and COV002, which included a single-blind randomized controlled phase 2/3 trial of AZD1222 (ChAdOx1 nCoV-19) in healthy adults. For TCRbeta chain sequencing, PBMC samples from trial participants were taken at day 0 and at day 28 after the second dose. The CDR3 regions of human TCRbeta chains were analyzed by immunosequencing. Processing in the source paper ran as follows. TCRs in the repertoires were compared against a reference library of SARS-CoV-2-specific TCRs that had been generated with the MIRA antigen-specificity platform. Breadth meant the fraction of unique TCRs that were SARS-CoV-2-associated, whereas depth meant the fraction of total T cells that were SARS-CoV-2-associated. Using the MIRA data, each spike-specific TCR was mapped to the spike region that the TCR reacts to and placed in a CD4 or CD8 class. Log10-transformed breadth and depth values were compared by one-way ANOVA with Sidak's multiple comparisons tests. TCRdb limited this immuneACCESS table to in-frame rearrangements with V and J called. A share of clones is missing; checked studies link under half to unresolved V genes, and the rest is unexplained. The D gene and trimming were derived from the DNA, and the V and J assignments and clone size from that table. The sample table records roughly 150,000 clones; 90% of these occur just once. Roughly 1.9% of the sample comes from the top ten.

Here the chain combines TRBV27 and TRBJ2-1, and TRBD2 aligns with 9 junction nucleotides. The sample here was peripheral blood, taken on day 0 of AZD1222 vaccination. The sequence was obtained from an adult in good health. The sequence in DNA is TGTGCCAGCAGTTCCCTAATAGCGGGAGTAAATAATGAGCAGTTCTTC. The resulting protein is CASSSLIAGVNNEQFF.